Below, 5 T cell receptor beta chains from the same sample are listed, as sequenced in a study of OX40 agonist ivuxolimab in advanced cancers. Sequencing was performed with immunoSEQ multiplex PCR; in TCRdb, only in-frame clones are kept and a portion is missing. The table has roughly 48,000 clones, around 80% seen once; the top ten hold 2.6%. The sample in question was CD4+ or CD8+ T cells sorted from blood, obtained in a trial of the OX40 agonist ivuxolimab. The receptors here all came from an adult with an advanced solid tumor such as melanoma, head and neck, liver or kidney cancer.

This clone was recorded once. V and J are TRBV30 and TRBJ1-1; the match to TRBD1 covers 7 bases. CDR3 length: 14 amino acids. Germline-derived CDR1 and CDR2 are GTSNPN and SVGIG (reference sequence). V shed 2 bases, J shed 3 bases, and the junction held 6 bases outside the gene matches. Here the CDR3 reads CAWSTGAGYTEAFF. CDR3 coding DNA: TGTGCCTGGAGTACAGGGGCCGGGTACACTGAAGCTTTCTTT.

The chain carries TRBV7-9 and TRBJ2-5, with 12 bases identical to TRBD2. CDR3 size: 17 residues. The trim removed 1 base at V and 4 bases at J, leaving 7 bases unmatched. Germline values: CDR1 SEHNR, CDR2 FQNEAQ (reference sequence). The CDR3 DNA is TGTGCCAGCAGCTTAGGCCTAGCGGGAGGGCCGGGAGAGACCCAGTACTTC. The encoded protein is CASSLGLAGGPGETQYF. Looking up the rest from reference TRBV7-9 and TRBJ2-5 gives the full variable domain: DTGVSQNPRHKITKRGQNVTFRCDPISEHNRLYWYRQTLGQGPEFLTYFQNEAQLEKSRLLSDRFSAERPKGSFSTLEIQRTEQGDSAMYLCASSLGLAGGPGETQYFGPGTRLLVL.

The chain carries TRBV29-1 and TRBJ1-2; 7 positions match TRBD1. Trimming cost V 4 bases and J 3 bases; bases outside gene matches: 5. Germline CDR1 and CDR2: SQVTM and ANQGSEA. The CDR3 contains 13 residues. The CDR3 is CSVVKGGDYGYTF. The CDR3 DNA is TGCAGCGTTGTTAAAGGGGGCGACTATGGCTACACCTTC.

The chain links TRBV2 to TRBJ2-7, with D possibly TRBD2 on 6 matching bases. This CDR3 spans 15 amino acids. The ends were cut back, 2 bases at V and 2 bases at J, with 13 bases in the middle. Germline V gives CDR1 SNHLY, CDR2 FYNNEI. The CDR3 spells CASSEMGSSAYEQYF. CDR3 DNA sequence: TGTGCCAGCAGTGAAATGGGTTCTAGCGCCTACGAGCAGTACTTC.

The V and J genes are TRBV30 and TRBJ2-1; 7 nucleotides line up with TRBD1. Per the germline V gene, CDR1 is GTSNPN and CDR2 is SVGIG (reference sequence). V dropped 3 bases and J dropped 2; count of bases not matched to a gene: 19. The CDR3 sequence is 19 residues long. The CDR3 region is CAWRTGKPPGSYTYNEQFF. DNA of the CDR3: TGTGCCTGGAGGACAGGGAAACCTCCGGGGTCCTATACCTACAATGAGCAGTTCTTC.